The 18 T cell receptor beta chains presented below share a single source sample, sequenced in a study of cytomegalovirus exposure and HLA in healthy donors. Primers for the PCR totalled 60 Vbeta and 13 Jbeta. Profiled with immunoSEQ multiplex PCR; TCRdb holds only in-frame clones, not every one. This table has about 160,000 clones, 70% to 85% appearing once. Sequencing input: PBMCs. The receptor source for this set is a man in his fifties or sixties in good health and CMV-seropositive.

The J gene is TRBJ2-2, the V gene TRBV27, with 7 bases aligning to TRBD1. The germline CDR1 and CDR2 sequences are MNHEY and SMNVEV (reference sequence). J gave up 5 bases and V 2 bases, and 17 bases lay outside the gene matches. The CDR3 loop spans 19 amino acids. CDR3 in amino acids: CASSLNLIVVMDRTGELFF. The CDR3 DNA follows: TGTGCCAGCAGTTTAAACTTGATAGTGGTTATGGACAGGACCGGGGAGCTGTTTTTT.

Only a few counts were recorded for this clone. The rearrangement links TRBV4-2 to TRBJ2-1; the match to TRBD2 covers 15 bases. This CDR3 region has 15 residues. From germline, CDR1 is LGHNA and CDR2 YNFKEQ. With 6 bases clipped from V and 7 bases from J, the junction kept 4 bases outside the gene matches. CDR3 protein: CASSLGTSGGNEQFF. For the CDR3, the DNA is TGTGCCAGCAGTCTCGGGACTAGCGGGGGGAATGAGCAGTTCTTC.

V is TRBV5-1 and J is TRBJ2-7; possible D gene TRBD2, 5 bases. This CDR3 has 14 residues. V was pared by 0 bases and J by 2 bases, with 9 bases between. The germline CDR1 and CDR2 sequences are SGHRS and YFSETQ. The CDR3 DNA sequence: TGCGCCAGCAGCTTGGCGGGGTCACCCTACGAGCAGTACTTC. Its translation: CASSLAGSPYEQYF.

This chain joins TRBV10-2 and TRBJ2-3; 10 bases agree with TRBD2. The trim removed 0 bases at V and 2 bases at J, leaving 11 bases unmatched. Germline V lookup: CDR1 WSHSY, CDR2 SAAADI. The CDR3 consists of 19 residues. The CDR3 coding sequence is TGCGCCAGCAGTGAGTCTAGCGGGGGGACGTCCTTATACACAGATACGCAGTATTTT. Translated, it gives CASSESSGGTSLYTDTQYF.

V is TRBV5-1 and J is TRBJ2-5, with TRBD1 matching over 10 bases. Trimming took 2 bases from V and 0 from J; bases not matched to a gene: 10. The CDR3 spans 18 residues. CDR1 and CDR2 from the germline V gene are SGHRS and YFSETQ. CDR3 bases: TGCGCCAGCAGCTTACCCGGACAGGGGGATCTCTACCAAGAGACCCAGTACTTC. Protein sequence: CASSLPGQGDLYQETQYF.

V and J are TRBV7-2 and TRBJ2-7; D is possibly TRBD1 (7 bases). CDR1 and CDR2 from the germline V gene are SGHTA and FQGNSA. The CDR3 is made up of 14 amino acids. The V end was cut by 5 bases, the J end by 3 bases, with 14 bases between. Written as DNA, the CDR3 is TGTGCCAGCAGCAACAGGGGAGCGGGCTACGAGCAGTACTTC. Encoded protein: CASSNRGAGYEQYF.

The rearrangement uses TRBV5-1 and TRBJ2-7; D perhaps matches TRBD1 (6 bases). CDR3 size: 15 residues. The V and J ends lost 0 bases and 5 bases respectively, with 15 bases between them. Germline V gives CDR1 SGHRS, CDR2 YFSETQ. CDR3 in amino acids: CASSLGMRTAHEQYF. CDR3 nucleotides: TGCGCCAGCAGCTTGGGCATGAGGACAGCTCACGAGCAGTACTTC.

Only one count was recorded for this clone. J is TRBJ2-7 and V is TRBV7-2; maybe TRBD2 (6 bases). Deletions cut 5 bases from V and 0 bases from J, with 14 bases between. The CDR3 contains 15 residues. Germline assignment: CDR1 SGHTA and CDR2 FQGNSA. The CDR3 here is CASSRDFKSSYEQYF. CDR3 in DNA: TGTGCCAGCAGCCGGGACTTCAAGAGCTCCTACGAGCAGTACTTC. Based on the CDR3 plus reference TRBV7-2 and TRBJ2-7, the full variable domain is GAGVSQSPSNKVTEKGKDVELRCDPISGHTALYWYRQSLGQGLEFLIYFQGNSAPDKSGLPSDRFSAERTGGSVSTLTIQRTQQEDSAVYLCASSRDFKSSYEQYFGPGTRLTVT.

The chain couples TRBV5-4 to TRBJ2-2; 14 nucleotides line up with TRBD2. V shed 0 bases and J 1 base; nucleotides not matched to a gene: 2. CDR1 SGHNT and CDR2 YYREEE come from the germline V gene (reference sequence). The CDR3 runs 18 residues. The CDR3 DNA sequence: TGTGCCAGCAGCTTGGGGGGACTAGCGGGGGTGAACACCGGGGAGCTGTTTTTT. Its protein is CASSLGGLAGVNTGELFF.

This clone was counted only a few times. This chain connects TRBV29-1 to TRBJ2-4, with a tentative D call TRBD1 (6 bases). V dropped 7 bases and J dropped 0 bases, with 16 bases sitting between them. This CDR3 is built from 15 residues. CDR1 and CDR2 from the germline V gene are SQVTM and ANQGSEA. CDR3 amino acids: CSAKGQSSAKNIQYF. The CDR3 bases are TGCAGCGCCAAAGGACAGTCTTCAGCCAAAAACATTCAGTACTTC.

The sample holds a few counts of this clone. V usage is TRBV7-8 and J usage is TRBJ2-2; 7 bases match TRBD2. Unmatched junction bases numbered 6, after V lost 2 bases and J lost 6 bases. The germline CDR1 and CDR2 sequences are SGHVS and FQNEAQ. The CDR3 runs to 15 residues. The CDR3 reads CASSLTGGLAGELFF. The DNA of the CDR3 is TGTGCCAGCAGCTTAACGGGGGGTTTGGCCGGGGAGCTGTTTTTT.

The chain uses TRBV4-2 and TRBJ1-1; TRBD1 agrees at 7 bases. V was pared by 0 bases and J by 1 base, with 8 bases of the junction left unmatched. Per the germline V gene, CDR1 is LGHNA and CDR2 is YNFKEQ. The CDR3 totals 17 residues. CDR3 amino acids: CASSQEVSHRGNTEAFF. In DNA, the CDR3 is TGTGCCAGCAGCCAAGAGGTCAGCCACAGGGGGAACACTGAAGCTTTCTTT.

This clone was counted once. Within the sample, other DNA sequences also encode this same CDR3. This sequence joins TRBV9 and TRBJ2-7, with TRBD1 matching 9 bases. There are 15 residues in the CDR3. Losses at the gene ends were 2 bases for V and 2 bases for J; bases not matched to a gene: 5. Germline loops: CDR1 SGDLS, CDR2 YYNGEE. CDR3 nucleotides: TGTGCCAGCAGCGTGGGGACAGGGTCCACCTACGAGCAGTACTTC. Its protein product is CASSVGTGSTYEQYF.

This chain links TRBV19 with TRBJ1-1; D remains unclear. CDR1 and CDR2 (germline): LNHDA, SQIVND (reference sequence). The CDR3 runs 15 residues. Deletions cut 3 bases from V and 1 base from J, with 12 bases between. DNA of the CDR3: TGTGCCAGTAGTATCGGAGCACACGGGAACACTGAAGCTTTCTTT. The encoded protein is CASSIGAHGNTEAFF.

This chain links TRBV12-2 with TRBJ2-3; TRBD2 is taken as the D call from the table, unchecked against the DNA. TRBV12-2 is noted as a pseudogene. CDR3 length: 15 residues. The CDR3 region has the DNA TGTGCAAGTAGGGGGACTAGCGGTCCCCCGGGGGGGCAGTATTTT. Translating it yields CASRGTSGPPGGQYF.

The chain combines TRBV29-1 with TRBJ2-7; TRBD1 is a possible D gene (6 bases). This CDR3 has 14 residues. Germline CDR1 SQVTM, CDR2 ANQGSEA. V gave up 6 bases and J gave up 0 bases, with 15 bases separating them. Here the CDR3 DNA reads TGCAGCGTCAGATCACAGGGTTCCTCCTACGAGCAGTACTTC. It is translated as CSVRSQGSSYEQYF.

The CDR3 protein is CASSYNRNTEAFF. The CDR3 DNA is TGTGCCAGCAGTTACAACAGGAACACTGAAGCTTTCTTT. The chain links TRBV6-6 to TRBJ1-1; D is uncertain. Deletions cut 2 bases from V and 1 base from J, with 5 bases between. This CDR3 has 13 residues. Germline CDR1 reads MNHNY; CDR2 reads SVGAGI (reference sequence).

The V gene is TRBV5-1, the J gene TRBJ2-2, with D unclear. Trimming stripped 0 bases from V and 4 bases from J, with 16 bases between. This CDR3 spans 17 amino acids. Germline V gives CDR1 SGHRS, CDR2 YFSETQ. CDR3 region: CASSLVPSGPGTGELFF. The CDR3 region has the DNA TGCGCCAGCAGCTTGGTGCCGTCCGGTCCCGGCACCGGGGAGCTGTTTTTT.